Below, 19 T cell receptor beta chains from the same sample are listed, as sequenced in a study of blood T cell repertoires in COVID-19. The method was immunoSEQ multiplex PCR; TCRdb's version includes in-frame clones alone and lacks a portion of them. The sample yields 150,000 to 200,000 clones, less than 90% seen once. The sample was peripheral blood. Receptors were obtained from a woman between 70 and 85 years old with COVID-19, enrolled during active disease.

V and J are TRBV28 and TRBJ2-4; TRBD2 matches 13 bases. Unmatched junction bases numbered 6, after V lost 7 bases and J lost 0 bases. Germline V gene lookup returns CDR1 MDHEN and CDR2 SYDVKM. This CDR3 comprises 17 residues. The CDR3 nucleotides are TGTGCCAGCAAAGGGACTAGCGGGGTTTTAGCCAAAAACATTCAGTACTTC. Its protein product is CASKGTSGVLAKNIQYF.

This chain connects TRBV7-9 to TRBJ2-1, with D uncertain. This CDR3 contains 13 residues. CDR1 and CDR2 (germline): SEHNR, FQNEAQ (reference sequence). Between the trimmed V and J ends, which lost 5 bases and 4 bases, there was a span of 9 bases. The CDR3 loop reads CASSPNQYNEQFF. As DNA, the CDR3 is TGTGCCAGCAGCCCAAACCAGTACAATGAGCAGTTCTTC.

The chain employs TRBV18 and TRBJ2-1; D is perhaps TRBD2 (5 bases). Trimming stripped 2 bases from V and 5 bases from J, with 10 bases between. The CDR3 spans 14 residues. Germline V gives CDR1 KGHSH, CDR2 LQKENI. The CDR3 coding sequence is TGTGCCAGCTCACCAGAGAGGGCCGACAATGAGCAGTTCTTC. Translated, it gives CASSPERADNEQFF.

The chain links TRBV6-5 to TRBJ2-5; D ambiguous. CDR3 size: 15 residues. V shed 0 bases and J shed 1 base, with 9 bases lying between them. The germline gives CDR1 MNHEY, CDR2 SVGAGI. The CDR3 bases are TGTGCCAGCAGTTACTCAGCTCACCGCCAAGAGACCCAGTACTTC. It encodes CASSYSAHRQETQYF.

The chain links TRBV6-6 to TRBJ2-7; the match to TRBD1 covers 9 bases. Germline V gene data show CDR1 as MNHNY and CDR2 as SVGAGI (reference sequence). The CDR3 length is 14 residues. V dropped 6 bases and J dropped 4; count of bases not matched to a gene: 7. The CDR3: CASSTTGGGYEQYV. CDR3 coding DNA: TGTGCCAGCAGCACCACAGGGGGCGGGTACGAGCAGTACGTC.

As DNA, the CDR3 is TGTGCCAGCAGCCCTCGACGGGGGAATTCACCCCTCCACTTT. This translates into CASSPRRGNSPLHF. The gene calls are TRBV28 and TRBJ1-6; D perhaps matches TRBD1 (5 bases). V gave up 6 bases and J gave up 7 bases, with 13 bases separating them. The CDR3 has 14 residues. Germline lookup yields CDR1 MDHEN and CDR2 SYDVKM.

Only a few counts were recorded for this clone. The chain employs TRBV7-6 and TRBJ2-2, with D unclear. Trimming removed 2 bases from V and 6 bases from J, with 10 bases in between. The CDR3 is 14 amino acids. The germline V gene has CDR1 SGHVS and CDR2 FNYEAQ. CDR3 sequence (DNA): TGTGCCAGCAGCTTAAGGAGTTTGGCCGGGGAGCTGTTTTTT. As protein: CASSLRSLAGELFF. Filled out from reference TRBV7-6 and TRBJ2-2, the complete variable domain reads GAGVSQSPRYKVTKRGQDVALRCDPISGHVSLYWYRQALGQGPEFLTYFNYEAQQDKSGLPNDRFSAERPEGSISTLTIQRTEQRDSAMYRCASSLRSLAGELFFGEGSRLTVL.

This clone came up many times. The rearrangement uses TRBV16 and TRBJ1-2; maybe TRBD1 (5 bases). CDR3 length: 13 residues. V was shortened by 1 base and J by 8 bases, with 11 bases between the two germline ends. Germline CDR1 is KGHSY and CDR2 is FQNENV. This chain's CDR3 is CASSQFGGRGYTF. The DNA for the CDR3 is TGTGCCAGCAGCCAATTCGGGGGGAGAGGCTACACCTTC.

V gene TRBV5-1 combines with J gene TRBJ1-2; TRBD1 matches at 7 bases. The V gene end was trimmed by 4 bases and the J gene end by 5 bases; junction bases not matched to a gene: 11. Germline V CDR1 and CDR2: SGHRS, YFSETQ. CDR3 length: 15 residues. CDR3 protein: CASSPVGVQGYGYTF. The DNA of the CDR3 is TGCGCCAGCAGCCCGGTGGGGGTACAGGGGTATGGCTACACCTTC.

This clone occurred a few times. The gene calls are TRBV13 and TRBJ2-3, with D possibly matching TRBD2 (6 bases). The V gene's germline CDR1 is PRHDT and CDR2 FYEKMQ (reference sequence). The V end lost 4 bases, the J end lost 6 bases, and 14 bases lay between the germline ends. This CDR3 is built from 14 residues. The CDR3 bases are TGTGCCAGCAGCTACGTGACTAGTCCGGATACGCAGTATTTT. This codes for CASSYVTSPDTQYF.

The chain uses TRBV19 and TRBJ1-2, with 7 bases aligning to TRBD1. This CDR3 has 14 residues. V shed 10 bases, J shed 0 bases, and the junction held 8 bases outside the gene matches. Germline V gene sequence: CDR1 LNHDA, CDR2 SQIVND (reference sequence). CDR3 DNA: TGTGCCACCAGCCGGGGACAGCCTAACTATGGCTACACCTTC. Translated: CATSRGQPNYGYTF.

This clone showed up just a few times. The chain carries TRBV27 and TRBJ2-1, with D possibly TRBD1 on 6 matching bases. The CDR3 is made up of 14 amino acids. The germline V gene has CDR1 MNHEY and CDR2 SMNVEV (reference sequence). V was shortened by 10 bases and J by 0 bases, with 13 bases between the two germline ends. The CDR3 loop is CATSRGVSYNEQFF. CDR3 nucleotide sequence: TGTGCCACCAGCAGGGGCGTCTCCTACAATGAGCAGTTCTTC.

The table lists this clone with a count of one. The CDR3 DNA reads TGTGCTACACTTCCTCCGGGACATTTGAATGAGCAGTTCTTC. Translated, it gives CATLPPGHLNEQFF. The chain carries TRBV6-5 and TRBJ2-1; perhaps TRBD1 as D (6 bases). The V gene's germline CDR1 is MNHEY and CDR2 SVGAGI. This CDR3 comprises 14 residues.

The gene calls are TRBV14 and TRBJ2-1, with 10 bases lining up with TRBD2. Trimming cost V 4 bases and J 2 bases; bases outside gene matches: 2. Germline V CDR1 and CDR2: SGHDN, FVKESK. The length of the CDR3 is 15 residues. CDR3 in amino acids: CASSPLAGPYNEQFF. CDR3 coding DNA: TGTGCCAGCAGCCCACTAGCGGGACCCTACAATGAGCAGTTCTTC. The full variable domain, completed using reference TRBV14 and TRBJ2-1, is EAGVTQFPSHSVIEKGQTVTLRCDPISGHDNLYWYRRVMGKEIKFLLHFVKESKQDESGMPNNRFLAERTGGTYSTLKVQPAELEDSGVYFCASSPLAGPYNEQFFGPGTRLTVL.

The chain links TRBV11-2 to TRBJ1-4; D is undetermined. CDR1 and CDR2 (germline): SGHAT, FQNNGV. Trimming pared 1 base from V and 7 bases from J, leaving 13 bases between. This CDR3 has 15 residues. The CDR3 protein is CASSLAHAGGEKLFF. In DNA, the CDR3 is TGTGCCAGCAGCTTAGCGCACGCGGGCGGTGAAAAACTGTTTTTT.

This clone was detected only a few times. The chain links TRBV15 to TRBJ1-1; possible D gene TRBD1, 5 bases. Trimming took off 3 bases at V and 1 base at J, with 6 bases between the two ends. Germline V gene sequence: CDR1 LNHNV, CDR2 YYDKDF (reference sequence). This CDR3 has 13 residues. The CDR3, as DNA: TGTGCCACCAGCAGTCAGGGGAACACTGAAGCTTTCTTT. It specifies CATSSQGNTEAFF.

This clone was counted only a few times. The chain couples TRBV11-2 to TRBJ2-5; 10 nucleotides line up with TRBD2. The J segment lost 7 bases and the V segment lost 0 bases, leaving 5 bases of the junction unmatched. The CDR3 sequence is 15 residues long. Per germline, CDR1 SGHAT and CDR2 FQNNGV. CDR3 nucleotides: TGTGCCAGCAGCTTAGATGAGCGGGAGGGCGTGACCCAGTACTTC. Translated: CASSLDEREGVTQYF.

This clone has only one observation. V usage is TRBV6-5 and J usage is TRBJ1-6; a weak D match, TRBD1 (6 bases). This CDR3 has 14 amino acids. Deletions cut 6 bases from V and 7 bases from J, with 13 bases between. Germline CDR1 and CDR2: MNHEY and SVGAGI. The CDR3 nucleotides are TGTGCCAGCAGGGGATCAGGGGCCAATTCACCCCTCCACTTT. Protein sequence: CASRGSGANSPLHF.

The CDR3 coding sequence is TGTGCCAGCAGCCCATCACCGGGAGTGGGGGGCTATAATTCACCCCTCCACTTT. Translation gives CASSPSPGVGGYNSPLHF. V usage is TRBV7-9 and J usage is TRBJ1-6; D might be TRBD1 (5 bases). Trimming cost V 5 bases and J 3 bases, with 20 bases left between them. Germline V gene lookup returns CDR1 SEHNR and CDR2 FQNEAQ (reference sequence). The CDR3 sequence is 18 residues long.